This TCR beta chain was identified in a study of blood T cell repertoires in COVID-19. Background on the study: The cDNA or gDNA used as material had been derived from T cells, B-cell-depleted T cells, or PBMCs.

The V end was cut by 1 base, the J end by 0 bases, with 8 bases between. The germline V gene has CDR1 SGHDT and CDR2 YYEEEE. The CDR3 has 14 amino acids. Per the authors' pipeline: Estimated nucleated cell counts came from reference gene primer amplification. Clones were read by immunoSEQ multiplex PCR, and TCRdb kept only the in-frame ones, dropping some. The V and J calls and clone size are taken from that table; D and trimming were inferred from the DNA. This table holds fewer than 200,000 clones, approximately 82% found once. This sequence was found in a woman older than 75 with acute or convalescent COVID-19. V is TRBV5-6 and J is TRBJ2-7; unclear D gene. The specimen sequenced was peripheral blood. The CDR3 coding sequence is TGTGCCAGCAGCTTGACAGCTACCTCCTACGAGCAGTACTTC. This encodes CASSLTATSYEQYF.